One and the same sample provided the 19 T cell receptor beta chains below, sequenced in a study of human CD8 memory T cell subsets. It was UMI-labeled 5' RACE by which the TCR beta libraries were made. TCRdb re-called the 5' RACE reads and catalogs CDR3 proteins one per entry, DNA excluded. This sample lists about 10,000 distinct CDR3 sequences; its ten largest clones have about 15%. The sequencing input was CD8+ stem-like memory T cells (TSCM and TCM) sorted from PBMCs. The subset is: stem-like memory CD8 T cells (TSTEM), CCR7+ PD-1- TIGIT-. The receptors here all came from a human donor in good health.

This chain joins TRBV6-5 and TRBJ2-2; the D call from TCRdb, TRBD2, cannot be confirmed without DNA. The CDR3 extends over 13 amino acids. Germline CDR1 reads MNHEY; CDR2 reads SVGAGI. CDR3: CASMGAETGELFF.

This clonotype counts as medium-sized by frequency. This chain uses TRBV19 with TRBJ2-1. The CDR3 extends over 12 amino acids. Per the germline V gene, CDR1 is LNHDA and CDR2 is SQIVND (reference sequence). CDR3 protein: CASASGELEQFF.

The chain is built from TRBV11-2 and TRBJ2-3. This CDR3 is built from 12 residues. Germline CDR1 reads SGHAT; CDR2 reads FQNNGV. The CDR3 loop is CASSLRWDTQYF.

CDR3 amino acids: CASSFSLNEQFF. The chain joins TRBV7-2 to TRBJ2-1. This CDR3 contains 12 residues. The germline gives CDR1 SGHTA, CDR2 FQGNSA.

The CDR3 protein is CASSDRTLSGENTGELFF. This chain connects TRBV11-3 to TRBJ2-2; TCRdb designates TRBD2, a call that cannot be tested without DNA. Germline values: CDR1 SGHNT, CDR2 YENEEA. The CDR3 is 18 residues long.

This chain connects TRBV9 to TRBJ2-5; TCRdb names TRBD1, which stays unverified in the absence of DNA. Germline V gives CDR1 SGDLS, CDR2 YYNGEE. This CDR3 has 15 amino acids. CDR3 sequence: CASSVGSGASETQYF.

This sequence joins TRBV5-1 and TRBJ1-2. The CDR3 has 13 residues. CDR1 and CDR2 from the germline V gene are SGHRS and YFSETQ. The CDR3 protein is CASAAEANYGYTF.

The CDR3 sequence: CASSSSIEDQETQYF. This chain links TRBV27 with TRBJ2-5. Germline V gene data show CDR1 as MNHEY and CDR2 as SMNVEV (reference sequence). This CDR3 has 15 amino acids.

This clonotype is classed as medium-sized by frequency. The chain combines TRBV29-1 with TRBJ2-2; TCRdb designates TRBD1, a call that cannot be tested without DNA. Germline V CDR1 and CDR2: SQVTM, ANQGSEA. The CDR3 is made up of 15 amino acids. The CDR3 protein is CSAQTGGRGTGELFF.

This rearrangement joins TRBV5-6 to TRBJ2-5. This CDR3 comprises 13 residues. Germline V lookup: CDR1 SGHDT, CDR2 YYEEEE. The CDR3 region is CASSLGVQETQYF.

The chain links TRBV28 to TRBJ2-7; there is no DNA to check the TCRdb D call of TRBD1. Germline CDR1 reads MDHEN; CDR2 reads SYDVKM. CDR3 size: 12 residues. The CDR3 loop is CATGQGAEEQYF.

V gene TRBV20-1 combines with J gene TRBJ1-3. Germline-derived CDR1 and CDR2 are DFQATT and SNEGSKA (reference sequence). The CDR3 contains 12 residues. The CDR3 is CSATTDRNTIYF.

V is TRBV7-8 and J is TRBJ1-5; TCRdb proposes TRBD1, but this gene call is untestable without DNA. This CDR3 comprises 14 residues. Germline V gene sequence: CDR1 SGHVS, CDR2 FQNEAQ. The CDR3 reads CASSQDRINQPQHF.

The chain joins TRBV11-2 to TRBJ2-7; with no DNA, the TCRdb D assignment of TRBD1 cannot be verified. Germline V gene data show CDR1 as SGHAT and CDR2 as FQNNGV. The CDR3 has 16 residues. CDR3 region: CASSSSPGQGFYEQYF.

V gene TRBV19 combines with J gene TRBJ1-6; without DNA, the TCRdb call of TRBD1 cannot be checked. This CDR3 is built from 12 residues. The germline CDR1 and CDR2 sequences are LNHDA and SQIVND (reference sequence). This chain's CDR3 is CATGQGASPLHF.

The genes are TRBV9 and TRBJ2-7; lacking DNA, the TRBD1 call made by TCRdb goes unchecked. The CDR3 is made up of 14 amino acids. Germline-derived CDR1 and CDR2 are SGDLS and YYNGEE. The CDR3 protein is CASSPPGSSYEQYF.

The CDR3 here is CASSETGVETAVF. The chain carries TRBV2 and TRBJ2-1. The germline V gene has CDR1 SNHLY and CDR2 FYNNEI. This CDR3 comprises 13 residues.

The V and J genes are TRBV7-2 and TRBJ2-1; the TCRdb call, TRBD2, lacks DNA for checking. Germline CDR1 SGHTA, CDR2 FQGNSA. The CDR3 length is 16 residues. Here the CDR3 reads CASSLVVAGGPNEQFF.

By frequency, this clonotype is medium-sized. The gene calls are TRBV29-1 and TRBJ1-2; TCRdb names TRBD1, which stays unverified in the absence of DNA. Per germline, CDR1 SQVTM and CDR2 ANQGSEA. The CDR3 length is 15 residues. CDR3 in amino acids: CSVEDLQAGAYGYTF.